The 11 T cell receptor beta chains in this list originate from one sample, sequenced in a study of cytomegalovirus exposure and HLA in healthy donors. The study ran its PCR with 60 Vbeta and 13 Jbeta primers. Sequenced by immunoSEQ multiplex PCR; TCRdb stores in-frame clones only, minus some. This table has about 260,000 clones, approximately 85% appearing once. The specimen was PBMCs. Receptors originate from a woman aged 40 to 50 in good health and CMV-seropositive.

V usage is TRBV19 and J usage is TRBJ1-6; D possibly corresponds to TRBD1 (6 bases). V lost 10 bases and J 5 bases, leaving 18 bases between the germline ends. This CDR3 spans 15 amino acids. The V gene's germline CDR1 is LNHDA and CDR2 SQIVND (reference sequence). In nucleotides, the CDR3 is TGTGCCACCGGAGCTGGGACACAGAATAATTCACCCCTCCACTTT. Amino acid sequence: CATGAGTQNNSPLHF.

The gene calls are TRBV5-6 and TRBJ2-1; the D gene is possibly TRBD2 (5 bases). Germline loops: CDR1 SGHDT, CDR2 YYEEEE. This CDR3 has 17 residues. V lost 3 bases, J lost 1 base, and 17 bases lay in between. As DNA, the CDR3 is TGTGCCAGCAGCTCAACAGCCGGGATTCCATCCTACAATGAGCAGTTCTTC. It codes for CASSSTAGIPSYNEQFF.

The V call is TRBV15, the J call TRBJ1-1; the D gene is possibly TRBD1 (5 bases). The V end was cut by 2 bases, the J end by 0 bases, with 10 bases between. The CDR3 spans 15 residues. Germline CDR1 reads LNHNV; CDR2 reads YYDKDF (reference sequence). The CDR3 spells CATSRKTGMNTEAFF. The CDR3 DNA reads TGTGCCACCAGCAGAAAAACAGGTATGAACACTGAAGCTTTCTTT.

This chain connects TRBV19 to TRBJ1-2, with TRBD1 as a possible D gene (5 bases). The length of the CDR3 is 15 residues. V dropped 4 bases and J dropped 4 bases, with 16 bases sitting between them. The germline CDR1 and CDR2 sequences are LNHDA and SQIVND (reference sequence). DNA of the CDR3: TGTGCCAGTAGTACTTCACGACAGACGACCTATGGCTACACCTTC. It encodes CASSTSRQTTYGYTF.

The chain links TRBV18 to TRBJ2-7, with 9 bases lining up with TRBD2. Trimming cost V 4 bases and J 4 bases; bases outside gene matches: 8. This CDR3 has 15 amino acids. Germline V gene data show CDR1 as KGHSH and CDR2 as LQKENI. This CDR3 reads CASSQASGNRYEQYF. CDR3 nucleotide sequence: TGTGCCAGCTCACAGGCTAGCGGGAATAGGTACGAGCAGTACTTC.

The table lists this clone with a count of one. This chain uses TRBV5-1 with TRBJ1-1; D is unresolved. Germline V gene sequence: CDR1 SGHRS, CDR2 YFSETQ. Trimming cost V 0 bases and J 0 bases, with 9 bases left between them. The CDR3 has 15 residues. CDR3 protein: CASSLEWSMNTEAFF. The CDR3 DNA reads as TGCGCCAGCAGCTTGGAATGGAGTATGAACACTGAAGCTTTCTTT.

The chain carries TRBV18 and TRBJ1-5; weak D call: TRBD1 (6 bases). Looked up from germline, CDR1 is KGHSH and CDR2 is LQKENI. The CDR3 totals 13 residues. Trimming shortened V by 5 bases and J by 7 bases, and 12 bases separated the two germline ends. The CDR3: CASSFGGRQPQHF. CDR3 bases: TGTGCCAGCTCATTTGGGGGCAGGCAGCCCCAGCATTTT.

This clone occurred once. The genes are TRBV7-6 and TRBJ2-1, with unresolved D. V lost 3 bases and J 8 bases, leaving 5 bases between the germline ends. This CDR3 is built from 11 residues. Germline CDR1 is SGHVS and CDR2 is FNYEAQ. The CDR3 bases are TGTGCCAGCAGCTTCTCAGATGAGCAGTTCTTC. This gives the protein CASSFSDEQFF.

J is TRBJ2-3 and V is TRBV7-2, with TRBD2 matching 12 bases. Unmatched junction bases numbered 13, after V lost 1 base and J lost 11 bases. This CDR3 contains 17 residues. Looked up from germline, CDR1 is SGHTA and CDR2 is FQGNSA. As DNA, the CDR3 is TGTGCCAGCAGCTTAGAGAGGCTAGCGGGAGGGCGAGGGGTGCAGTATTTT. This encodes CASSLERLAGGRGVQYF.

The chain carries TRBV5-4 and TRBJ2-2, with 9 bases that match TRBD1. After removal of 2 bases from V and 6 bases from J, the junction contained 8 bases not matched to a gene. Germline V gene lookup returns CDR1 SGHNT and CDR2 YYREEE (reference sequence). This CDR3 spans 16 amino acids. The CDR3, as DNA: TGTGCCAGCAGCTTTCCGGGACAGGGATGGTCCGGGGAGCTGTTTTTT. It is translated as CASSFPGQGWSGELFF. Full variable domain (missing parts from reference TRBV5-4 and TRBJ2-2): ETGVTQSPTHLIKTRGQQVTLRCSSQSGHNTVSWYQQALGQGPQFIFQYYREEENGRGNFPPRFSGLQFPNYSSELNVNALELDDSALYLCASSFPGQGWSGELFFGEGSRLTVL.

The V and J genes are TRBV28 and TRBJ1-6; 9 positions match TRBD1. CDR3 length: 18 residues. CDR1 and CDR2 from the germline V gene are MDHEN and SYDVKM. V lost 1 base, J lost 4 bases, and 8 bases stayed unmatched. CDR3: CASSLSTGTGRYNSPLHF. In nucleotides, the CDR3 is TGTGCCAGCAGTTTATCGACCGGGACAGGGAGATATAATTCACCCCTCCACTTT.